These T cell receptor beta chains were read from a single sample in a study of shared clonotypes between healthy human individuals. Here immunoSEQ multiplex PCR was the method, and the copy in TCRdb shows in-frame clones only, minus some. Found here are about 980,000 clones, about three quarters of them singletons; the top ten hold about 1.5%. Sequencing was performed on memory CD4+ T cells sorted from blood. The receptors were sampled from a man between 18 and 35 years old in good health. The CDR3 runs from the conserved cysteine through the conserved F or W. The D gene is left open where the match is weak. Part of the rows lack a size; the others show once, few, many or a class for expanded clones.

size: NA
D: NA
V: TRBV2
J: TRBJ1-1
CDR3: CASSEYGANTEAFF
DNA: TGTGCCAGCAGTGAGTACGGGGCGAACACTGAAGCTTTCTTT

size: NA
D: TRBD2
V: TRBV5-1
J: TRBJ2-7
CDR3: CASSLGTGLAGVYEQYF
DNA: TGCGCCAGCAGCTTAGGAACAGGGTTAGCGGGAGTGTACGAGCAGTACTTC

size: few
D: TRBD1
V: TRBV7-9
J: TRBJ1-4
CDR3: CASSLDRGTNEKLFF
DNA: TGTGCCAGCAGCTTAGACAGGGGAACTAATGAAAAACTGTTTTTT

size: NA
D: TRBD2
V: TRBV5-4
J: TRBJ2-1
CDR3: CASSPTSGGYNEQFF
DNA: TGTGCCAGCAGCCCGACTAGCGGGGGGTACAATGAGCAGTTCTTC

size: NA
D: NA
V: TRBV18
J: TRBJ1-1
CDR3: CASSIKTTEAEAFF
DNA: TGTGCCAGCTCAATTAAAACAACTGAAGCAGAAGCTTTCTTT

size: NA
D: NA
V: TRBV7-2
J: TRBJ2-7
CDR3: CASSRVQSGGREQYF
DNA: TGTGCCAGCAGCCGCGTACAATCAGGAGGGCGAGAGCAGTACTTC

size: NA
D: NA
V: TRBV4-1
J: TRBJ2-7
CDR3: CASSQNRDFTYEQYF
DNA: TGCGCCAGCAGCCAAAACCGGGACTTCACCTACGAGCAGTACTTC

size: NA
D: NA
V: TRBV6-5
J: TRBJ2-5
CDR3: CASSYSRGIPETQYF
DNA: TGTGCCAGCAGTTACTCGAGGGGGATTCCAGAGACCCAGTACTTC

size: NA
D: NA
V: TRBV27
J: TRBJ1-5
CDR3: CASSFRSNQPQHF
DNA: TGTGCCAGCAGCTTTAGAAGCAATCAGCCCCAGCATTTT

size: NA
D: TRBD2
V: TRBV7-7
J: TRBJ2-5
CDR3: CASARLAGEETQYF
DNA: TGTGCTAGCGCCAGACTAGCGGGAGAAGAGACCCAGTACTTC

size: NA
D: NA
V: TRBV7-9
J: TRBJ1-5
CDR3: CASSLDMYPQHF
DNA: TGTGCCAGCAGCTTAGATATGTATCCCCAGCATTTT

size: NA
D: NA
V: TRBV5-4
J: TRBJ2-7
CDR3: CASSLSGSSYEQYF
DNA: TGTGCCAGCAGCCTTAGCGGTAGCTCCTACGAGCAGTACTTC

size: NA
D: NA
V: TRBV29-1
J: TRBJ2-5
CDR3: CSAFRETQYF
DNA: TGCAGCGCATTCAGAGAGACCCAGTACTTC

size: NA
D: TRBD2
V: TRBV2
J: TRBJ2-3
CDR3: CASRSSTSDTDTQYF
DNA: TGTGCCAGCAGATCGTCGACTAGCGACACAGATACGCAGTATTTT

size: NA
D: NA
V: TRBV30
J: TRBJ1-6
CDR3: CAWSAGGGPNSPLHF
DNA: TGTGCCTGGAGTGCCGGAGGGGGTCCCAATTCACCCCTCCACTTT

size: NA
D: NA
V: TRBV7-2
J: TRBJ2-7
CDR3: CASSLRGEQYF
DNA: TGTGCCAGCAGCTTGCGGGGCGAGCAGTACTTC

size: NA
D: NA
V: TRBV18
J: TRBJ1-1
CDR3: CASSPPYGNTEAFF
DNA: TGTGCCAGCTCACCACCGTACGGGAACACTGAAGCTTTCTTT

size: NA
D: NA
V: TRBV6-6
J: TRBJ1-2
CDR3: CASSTPNYGYTF
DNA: TGTGCCAGCAGTACCCCGAACTATGGCTACACCTTC

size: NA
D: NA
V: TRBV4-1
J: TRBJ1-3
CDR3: CASSHPGASGNTIYF
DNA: TGCGCCAGCAGCCATCCAGGAGCCTCTGGAAACACCATATATTTT

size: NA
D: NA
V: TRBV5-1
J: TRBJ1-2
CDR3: CASSLDRPDTGYTF
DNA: TGCGCCAGCAGCTTGGACAGGCCAGACACTGGCTACACCTTC

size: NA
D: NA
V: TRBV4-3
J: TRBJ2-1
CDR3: CASSQGPVGGLYNEQFF
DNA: TGCGCCAGCAGCCAAGGACCTGTAGGGGGGCTTTACAATGAGCAGTTCTTC

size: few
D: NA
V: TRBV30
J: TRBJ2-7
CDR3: CAWSVLLGRYEQYF
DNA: TGTGCCTGGAGTGTACTTCTGGGAAGATACGAGCAGTACTTC